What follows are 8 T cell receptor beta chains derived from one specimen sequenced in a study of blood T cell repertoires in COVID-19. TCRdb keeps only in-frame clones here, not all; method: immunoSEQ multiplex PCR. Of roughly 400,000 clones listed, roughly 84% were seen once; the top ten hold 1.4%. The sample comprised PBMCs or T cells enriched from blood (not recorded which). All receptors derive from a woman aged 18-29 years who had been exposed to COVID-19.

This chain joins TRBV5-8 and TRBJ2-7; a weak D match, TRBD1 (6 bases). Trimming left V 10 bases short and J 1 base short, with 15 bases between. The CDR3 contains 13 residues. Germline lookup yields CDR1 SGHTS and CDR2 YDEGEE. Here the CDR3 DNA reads TGTGCCTCAGGGGCAGGGGCTTCCTACGAGCAGTACTTC. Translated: CASGAGASYEQYF.

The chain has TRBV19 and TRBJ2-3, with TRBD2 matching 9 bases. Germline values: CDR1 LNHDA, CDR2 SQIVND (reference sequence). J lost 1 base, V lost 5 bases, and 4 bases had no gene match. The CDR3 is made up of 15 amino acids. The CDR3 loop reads CASSLRLAGTDTQYF. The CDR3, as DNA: TGTGCCAGTAGTCTACGACTAGCGGGCACAGATACGCAGTATTTT.

The CDR3 is CASSQDLRLGSGANVLTF. The CDR3 DNA reads as TGTGCCAGCAGCCAAGATTTACGACTGGGCTCTGGGGCCAACGTCCTGACTTTC. The chain employs TRBV14 and TRBJ2-6; no firm D call. This CDR3 contains 18 residues. The V gene lost 0 bases and the J gene lost 0 bases, with 12 bases spanning the gap. CDR1 SGHDN and CDR2 FVKESK come from the germline V gene.

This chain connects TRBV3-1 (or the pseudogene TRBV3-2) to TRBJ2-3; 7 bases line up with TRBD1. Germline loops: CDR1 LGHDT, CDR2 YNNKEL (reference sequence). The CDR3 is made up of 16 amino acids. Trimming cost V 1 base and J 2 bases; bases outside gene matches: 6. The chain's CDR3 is CASSQVGQGDTDTQYF. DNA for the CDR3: TGTGCCAGCAGCCAAGTTGGTCAGGGGGACACAGATACGCAGTATTTT.

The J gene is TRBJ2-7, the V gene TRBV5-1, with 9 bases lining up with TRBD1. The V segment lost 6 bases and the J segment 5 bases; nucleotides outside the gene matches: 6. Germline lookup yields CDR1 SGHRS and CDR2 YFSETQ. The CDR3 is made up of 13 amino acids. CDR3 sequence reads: CASKGDRADEQYF. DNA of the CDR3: TGCGCCAGCAAGGGGGACAGGGCAGACGAGCAGTACTTC.

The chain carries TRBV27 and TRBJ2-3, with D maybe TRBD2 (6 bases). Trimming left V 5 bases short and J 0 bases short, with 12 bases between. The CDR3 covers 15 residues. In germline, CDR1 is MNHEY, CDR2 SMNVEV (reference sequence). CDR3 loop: CASSTGLSSTDTQYF. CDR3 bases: TGTGCCAGCAGTACGGGACTGTCAAGCACAGATACGCAGTATTTT.

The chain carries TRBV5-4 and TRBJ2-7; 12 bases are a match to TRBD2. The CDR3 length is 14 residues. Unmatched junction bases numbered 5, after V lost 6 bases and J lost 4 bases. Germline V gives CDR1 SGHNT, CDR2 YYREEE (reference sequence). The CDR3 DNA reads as TGTGCCAGCACCGGGACTAGCGGGCTTTACGAGCAGTACTTC. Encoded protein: CASTGTSGLYEQYF.

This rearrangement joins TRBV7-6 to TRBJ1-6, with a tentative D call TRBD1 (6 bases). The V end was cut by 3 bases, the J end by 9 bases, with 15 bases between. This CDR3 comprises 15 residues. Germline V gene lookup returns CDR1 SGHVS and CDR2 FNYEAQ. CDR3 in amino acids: CASSLDSALGSPLHF. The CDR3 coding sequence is TGTGCCAGCAGCTTGGACAGCGCATTAGGTTCACCCCTCCACTTT.